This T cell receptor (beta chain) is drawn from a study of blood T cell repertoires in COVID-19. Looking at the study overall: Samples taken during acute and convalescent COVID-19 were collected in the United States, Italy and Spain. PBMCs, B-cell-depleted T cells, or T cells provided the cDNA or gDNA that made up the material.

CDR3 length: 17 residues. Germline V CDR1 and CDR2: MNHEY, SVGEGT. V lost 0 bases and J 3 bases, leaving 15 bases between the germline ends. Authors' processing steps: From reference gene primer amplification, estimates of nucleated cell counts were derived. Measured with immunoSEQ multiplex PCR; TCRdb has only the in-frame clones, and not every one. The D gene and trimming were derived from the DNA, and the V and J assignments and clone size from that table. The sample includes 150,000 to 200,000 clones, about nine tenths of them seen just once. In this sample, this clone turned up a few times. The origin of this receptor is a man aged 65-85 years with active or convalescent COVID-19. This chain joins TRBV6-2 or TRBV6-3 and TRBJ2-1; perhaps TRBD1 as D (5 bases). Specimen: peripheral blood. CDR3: CASSYSAPTGIYNEQFF. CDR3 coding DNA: TGTGCCAGCAGTTACTCCGCCCCTACAGGCATCTACAATGAGCAGTTCTTC.